This T cell receptor beta chain was identified during a study of T-cell reconstitution after alpha-beta-depleted transplantation in children. Whole-study findings and limits: Diversity and T-cell counts at one year after transplant derived mostly from new T cells. Two months or so post-transplant, alpha-beta T cells reportedly derived from several hundred expanded graft clones.

Molecular barcoding with unique molecular identifiers was used for the TCRbeta library. TCRdb called the PCR reads again in MiXCR, with one record for every CDR3 protein. In the table there are 530,000 or so distinct CDR3 sequences, about a quarter of which are singletons. CDR3 length: 17 amino acids. Germline V gives CDR1 SGHRS, CDR2 YFSETQ. Trimming pared 4 bases from V and 9 bases from J, leaving 23 bases between. This clonotype came up a few times. Its antigen is undetermined. The sequence was obtained from a boy in the first two years of life with Wiskott-Aldrich syndrome, due to receive a stem cell transplant. The chain links TRBV5-1 to TRBJ1-6; unclear D gene. This specimen was PBMCs, taken before TCRalphabeta/CD19-depleted stem cell transplant. This CDR3 reads CASSIQPRRGEASPLHF. As DNA, the CDR3 is TGCGCCAGCAGCATACAACCACGTCGGGGAGAGGCTTCACCCCTCCACTTT.